The T cell receptor beta chain described here comes from a study of blood T cell repertoires in COVID-19. Whole-study context: Samples of COVID-19 (acute and convalescent) were obtained from the United States, Italy and Spain. PBMCs, B-cell-depleted T cells, or T cells provided the cDNA or gDNA that made up the material.

Original data processing: Researchers report that nucleated cell counts were estimated from reference gene primer amplification. Libraries were prepared by immunoSEQ multiplex PCR; TCRdb keeps only in-frame clonotypes and omits some of them. The DNA was the basis for D and trimming; V, J and clone size are from that table. The sample gives 60,000 to 65,000 clones, 75% to 90% of which show up once; just under 8.5% is in the top ten. The CDR3 runs to 15 residues. Trimming took 2 bases from V and 2 from J, leaving 10 bases between them. Germline-derived CDR1 and CDR2 are KGHSH and LQKENI. Sequencing was done on a sample of peripheral blood. This receptor was identified in a human donor with active COVID-19. The donor label of this sample is uncertain. This chain connects TRBV18 to TRBJ2-4, with D possibly matching TRBD1 (5 bases). The CDR3 DNA sequence: TGTGCCAGCTCACCAACGACAGTTACCAAAAACATTCAGTACTTC. Residues: CASSPTTVTKNIQYF.